This T cell receptor beta chain was captured by sequencing in a study of shared clonotypes between healthy human individuals. Whole-study findings and limits: Naive subsets usually exceeded memory subsets in estimated richness.

Germline CDR1 SGHNT, CDR2 YYREEE (reference sequence). Trimming pared 0 bases from V and 2 bases from J, leaving 8 bases between. This CDR3 spans 14 amino acids. About this clone: Antigen unknown.

When replicate PCRs were run on sorted subsets, they used approximately 210 ng DNA, about 30,000 T cell genomes. Generated by immunoSEQ multiplex PCR, the TCRdb table keeps only in-frame clones and is missing some. The sample has 2.5 million or so clones, roughly 92% seen once. Sequencing was carried out using naive CD4+ T cells sorted from blood. Subset denoted: CD45RA+ positively selected. This clonotype was sampled from a man aged 18 to 30 in good health. The gene calls are TRBV5-4 and TRBJ1-2, with D uncertain. CDR3 protein: CASSLGPGNYGYTF. The CDR3 DNA is TGTGCCAGCAGCTTGGGCCCAGGAAACTATGGCTACACCTTC.